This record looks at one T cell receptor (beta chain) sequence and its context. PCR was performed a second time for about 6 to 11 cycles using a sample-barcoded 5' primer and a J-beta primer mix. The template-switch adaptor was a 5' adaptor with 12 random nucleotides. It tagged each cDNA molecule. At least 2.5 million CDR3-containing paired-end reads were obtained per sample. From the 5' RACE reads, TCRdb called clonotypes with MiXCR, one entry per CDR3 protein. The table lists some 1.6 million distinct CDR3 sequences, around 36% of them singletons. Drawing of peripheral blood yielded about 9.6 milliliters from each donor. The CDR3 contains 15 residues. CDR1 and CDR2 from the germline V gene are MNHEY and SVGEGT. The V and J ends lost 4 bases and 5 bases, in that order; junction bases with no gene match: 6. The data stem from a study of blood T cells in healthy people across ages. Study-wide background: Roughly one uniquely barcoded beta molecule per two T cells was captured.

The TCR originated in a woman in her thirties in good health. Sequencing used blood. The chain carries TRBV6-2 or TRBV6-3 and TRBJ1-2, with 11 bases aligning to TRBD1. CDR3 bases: TGTGCCAGCAGTTGGACAGGGGGCCTCCATTATGGCTACACCTTC. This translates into CASSWTGGLHYGYTF.